This TCR beta chain was sequenced for a study of blood T cells in healthy people across ages. Study-level points and caveats: No one knew whether donors had CMV, which possibly confounded expanded clonotype changes. Without sorted subsets, naive and antigen-experienced compartments could not be conclusively compared.

The authors ran a second PCR of roughly 6 to 12 cycles using a sample-barcoded 5' primer and a J-beta primer mix. TCRdb re-called the 5' RACE reads through MiXCR, storing one row per CDR3 protein. The sample lists about 680,000 distinct CDR3 sequences, roughly 50% occurring once. On this clonotype: Its antigen is unidentified.

The CDR3 covers 12 residues. The germline gives CDR1 SQVTM, CDR2 ANQGSEA. The sample taken for sequencing was blood. The clonotype was recovered from a woman aged 60-70 years in good health. This chain links TRBV29-1 with TRBJ2-5, with TRBD1 as a possible D gene (5 bases). The J call is doubtful: the DNA matches TRBJ2-7 better. CDR3 residues: CSVQPTGYEQYF. In DNA form, the CDR3 reads TGCAGCGTACAACCTACAGGCTACGAGCAGTACTTC.